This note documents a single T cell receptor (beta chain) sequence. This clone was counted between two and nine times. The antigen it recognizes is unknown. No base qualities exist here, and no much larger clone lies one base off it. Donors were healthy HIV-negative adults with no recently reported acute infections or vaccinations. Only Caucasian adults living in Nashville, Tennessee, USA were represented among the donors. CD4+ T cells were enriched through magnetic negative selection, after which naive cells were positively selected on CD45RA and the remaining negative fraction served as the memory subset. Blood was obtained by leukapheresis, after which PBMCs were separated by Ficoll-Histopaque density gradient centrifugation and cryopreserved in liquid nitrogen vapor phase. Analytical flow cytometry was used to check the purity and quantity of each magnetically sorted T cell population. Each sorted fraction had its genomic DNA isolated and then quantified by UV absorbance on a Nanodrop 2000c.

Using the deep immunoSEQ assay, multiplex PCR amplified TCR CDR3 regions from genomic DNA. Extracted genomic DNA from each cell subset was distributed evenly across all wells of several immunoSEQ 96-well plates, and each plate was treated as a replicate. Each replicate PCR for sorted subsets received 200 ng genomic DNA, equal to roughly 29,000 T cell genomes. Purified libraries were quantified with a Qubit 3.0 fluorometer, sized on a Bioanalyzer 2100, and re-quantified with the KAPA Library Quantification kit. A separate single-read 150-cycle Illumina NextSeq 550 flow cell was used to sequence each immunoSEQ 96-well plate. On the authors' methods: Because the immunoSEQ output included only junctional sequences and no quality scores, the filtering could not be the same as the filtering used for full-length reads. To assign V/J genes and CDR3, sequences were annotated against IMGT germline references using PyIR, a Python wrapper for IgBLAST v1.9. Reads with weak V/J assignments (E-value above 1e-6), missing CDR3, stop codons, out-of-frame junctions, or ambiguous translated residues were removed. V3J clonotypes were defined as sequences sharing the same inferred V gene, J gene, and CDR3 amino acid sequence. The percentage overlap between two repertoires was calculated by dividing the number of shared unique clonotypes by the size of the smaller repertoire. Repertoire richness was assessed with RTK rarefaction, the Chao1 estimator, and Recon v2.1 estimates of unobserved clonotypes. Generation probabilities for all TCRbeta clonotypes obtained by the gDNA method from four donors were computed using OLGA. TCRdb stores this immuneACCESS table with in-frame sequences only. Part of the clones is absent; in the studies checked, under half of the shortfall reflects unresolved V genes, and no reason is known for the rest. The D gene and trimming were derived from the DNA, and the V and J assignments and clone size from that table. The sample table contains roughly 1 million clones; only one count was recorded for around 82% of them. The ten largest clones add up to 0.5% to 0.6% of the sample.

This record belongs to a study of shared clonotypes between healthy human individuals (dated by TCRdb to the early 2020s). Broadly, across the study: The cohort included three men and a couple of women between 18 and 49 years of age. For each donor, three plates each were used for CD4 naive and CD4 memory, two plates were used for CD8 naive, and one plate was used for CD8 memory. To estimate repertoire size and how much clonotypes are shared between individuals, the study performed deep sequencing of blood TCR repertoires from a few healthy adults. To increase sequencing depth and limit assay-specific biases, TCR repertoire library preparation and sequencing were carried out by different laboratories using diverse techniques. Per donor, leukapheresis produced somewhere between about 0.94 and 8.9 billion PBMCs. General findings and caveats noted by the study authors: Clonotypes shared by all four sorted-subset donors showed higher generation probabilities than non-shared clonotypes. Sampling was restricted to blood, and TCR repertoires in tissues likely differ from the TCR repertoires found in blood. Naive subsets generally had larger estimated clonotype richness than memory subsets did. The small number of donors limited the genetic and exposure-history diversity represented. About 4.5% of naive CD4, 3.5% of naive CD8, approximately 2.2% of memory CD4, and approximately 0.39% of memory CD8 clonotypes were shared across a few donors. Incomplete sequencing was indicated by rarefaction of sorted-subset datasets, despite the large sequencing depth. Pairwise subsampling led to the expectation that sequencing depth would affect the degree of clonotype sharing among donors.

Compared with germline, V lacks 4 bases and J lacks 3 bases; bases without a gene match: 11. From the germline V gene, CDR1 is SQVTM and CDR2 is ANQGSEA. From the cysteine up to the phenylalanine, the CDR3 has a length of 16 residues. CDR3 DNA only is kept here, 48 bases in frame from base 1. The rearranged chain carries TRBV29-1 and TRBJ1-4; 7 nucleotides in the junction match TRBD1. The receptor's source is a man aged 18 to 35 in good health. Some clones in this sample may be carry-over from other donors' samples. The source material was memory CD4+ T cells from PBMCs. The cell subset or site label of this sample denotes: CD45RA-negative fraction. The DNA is TGCAGCGTTGGGGGTTTGGTGGGACAGCCTAATGAAAAACTGTTTTTT. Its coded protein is CSVGGLVGQPNEKLFF.